This T cell receptor (beta chain) was sequenced in a study of blood T cells in healthy people across ages. General study findings and limits: Unknown donor CMV status possibly confounded expanded clonotype changes. Both naive CD4+ cell counts and diversity were greater in long-lived donors than in aged donors.

Worth noting for this clonotype: Its specificity is not known.

For the second PCR, which ran for about 7 to 11 cycles, a sample-barcoded 5' primer and a J-beta primer mix were used. One entry per CDR3 protein, called by TCRdb with MiXCR from the 5' RACE reads. The sample yields roughly 500,000 distinct CDR3 sequences, around 24% seen once. The same sample was also used in a study of T cells of mothers and their children.

Sequencing was performed on blood. This sequence originates from a boy younger than 18 in good health.

The CDR3 DNA reads as TGTGCCAGCAGCCCATTTGAGCGGGGTCCCTACGAGCAGTACTTC. Protein: CASSPFERGPYEQYF. This chain uses TRBV14 with TRBJ2-5; 7 bases are a match to TRBD2. The closer fit of TRBJ2-7 to the DNA end suggests the J call may be wrong. The CDR3 runs 15 residues. The V gene's germline CDR1 is SGHDN and CDR2 FVKESK.